This T cell receptor beta chain was sequenced for a study of T cells in localized non-small cell lung cancer. This clone was seen just once. The table came from immunoSEQ multiplex PCR; TCRdb's copy has only in-frame clones and leaves some out. The sample has 70,000 to 95,000 clones; approximately 91% are singletons. The CDR3 is 13 residues long. Between the trimmed V and J ends, which lost 10 bases and 3 bases, there was a span of 12 bases. Per germline, CDR1 SNHLY and CDR2 FYNNEI. This sequence originates from a woman aged 40-70 years with stage II squamous cell lung carcinoma. This chain uses TRBV2 with TRBJ1-4, with D possibly matching TRBD1 (6 bases). Specimen: PBMCs, collected before any cancer treatment. The CDR3 spells CAIRRGSNEKLFF. The CDR3 nucleotides read TGTGCCATCCGGAGGGGGTCTAATGAAAAACTGTTTTTT.